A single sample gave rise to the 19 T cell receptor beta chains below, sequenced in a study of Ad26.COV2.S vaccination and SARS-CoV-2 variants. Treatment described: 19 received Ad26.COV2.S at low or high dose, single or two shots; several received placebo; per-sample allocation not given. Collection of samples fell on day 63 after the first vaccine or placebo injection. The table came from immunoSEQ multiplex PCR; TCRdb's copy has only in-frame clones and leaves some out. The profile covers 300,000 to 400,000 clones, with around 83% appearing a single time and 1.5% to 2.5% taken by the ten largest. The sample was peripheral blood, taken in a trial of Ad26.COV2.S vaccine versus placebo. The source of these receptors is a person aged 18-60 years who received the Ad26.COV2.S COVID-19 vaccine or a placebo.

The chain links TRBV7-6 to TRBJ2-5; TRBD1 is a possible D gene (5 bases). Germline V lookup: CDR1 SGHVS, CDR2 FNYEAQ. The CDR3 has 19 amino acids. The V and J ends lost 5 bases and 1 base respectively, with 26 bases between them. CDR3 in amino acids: CASSPNREGAVRPQETQYF. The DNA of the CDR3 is TGTGCCAGCAGCCCGAATAGAGAAGGGGCGGTGCGACCCCAAGAGACCCAGTACTTC.

Here the CDR3 reads CASSPAGGVGTGELFF. CDR3 DNA: TGCGCCAGCAGCCCCGCCGGGGGAGTTGGCACCGGGGAGCTGTTTTTT. V usage is TRBV5-1 and J usage is TRBJ2-2, with D perhaps matching TRBD2 (6 bases). V lost 4 bases, J lost 4 bases, and 17 bases lay in between. The CDR3 is 16 residues long. Germline V gives CDR1 SGHRS, CDR2 YFSETQ.

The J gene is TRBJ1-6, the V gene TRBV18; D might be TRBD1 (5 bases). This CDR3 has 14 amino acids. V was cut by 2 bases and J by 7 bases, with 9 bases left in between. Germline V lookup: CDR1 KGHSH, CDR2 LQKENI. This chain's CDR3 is CASSPRGANSPLHF. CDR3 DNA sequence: TGTGCCAGCTCACCAAGAGGGGCAAATTCACCCCTCCACTTT.

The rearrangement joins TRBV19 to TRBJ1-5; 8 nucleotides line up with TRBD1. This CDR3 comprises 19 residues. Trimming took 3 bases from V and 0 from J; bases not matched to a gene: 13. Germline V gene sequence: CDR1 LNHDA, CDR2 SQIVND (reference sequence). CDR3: CASSIGTTGAQFSNQPQHF. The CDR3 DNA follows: TGTGCCAGTAGTATCGGAACGACAGGGGCTCAATTTAGCAATCAGCCCCAGCATTTT. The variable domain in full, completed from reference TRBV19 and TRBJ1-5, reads DGGITQSPKYLFRKEGQNVTLSCEQNLNHDAMYWYRQDPGQGLRLIYYSQIVNDFQKGDIAEGYSVSREKKESFPLTVTSAQKNPTAFYLCASSIGTTGAQFSNQPQHFGDGTRLSIL.

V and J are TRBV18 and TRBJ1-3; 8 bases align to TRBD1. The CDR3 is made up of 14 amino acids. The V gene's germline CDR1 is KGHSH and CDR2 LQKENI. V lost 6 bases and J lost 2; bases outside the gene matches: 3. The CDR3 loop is CASSRQGTGNTIYF. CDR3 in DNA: TGTGCCAGCTCTCGACAGGGGACTGGAAACACCATATATTTT.

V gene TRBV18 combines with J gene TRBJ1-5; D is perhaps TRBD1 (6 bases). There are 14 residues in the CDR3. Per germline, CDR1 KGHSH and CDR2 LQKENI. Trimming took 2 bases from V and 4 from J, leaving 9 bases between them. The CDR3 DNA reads TGTGCCAGCTCACCAAGGAGGGGGAATCAGCCCCAGCATTTT. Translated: CASSPRRGNQPQHF.

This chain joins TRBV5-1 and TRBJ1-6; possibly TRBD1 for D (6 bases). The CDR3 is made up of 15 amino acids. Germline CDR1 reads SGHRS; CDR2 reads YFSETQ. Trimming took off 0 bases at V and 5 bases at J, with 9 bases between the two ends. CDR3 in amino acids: CASSLGQVDNSPLHF. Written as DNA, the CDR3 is TGCGCCAGCAGCTTGGGACAGGTCGATAATTCACCCCTCCACTTT.

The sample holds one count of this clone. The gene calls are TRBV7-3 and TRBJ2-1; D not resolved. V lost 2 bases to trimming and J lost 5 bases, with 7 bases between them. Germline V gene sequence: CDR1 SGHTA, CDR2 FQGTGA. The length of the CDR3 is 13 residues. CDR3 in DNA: TGTGCCAGCAGCTTAGCGGTTAACAATGAGCAGTTCTTC. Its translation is CASSLAVNNEQFF. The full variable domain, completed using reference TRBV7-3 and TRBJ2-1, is GAGVSQTPSNKVTEKGKYVELRCDPISGHTALYWYRQSLGQGPEFLIYFQGTGAADDSGLPNDRFFAVRPEGSVSTLKIQRTERGDSAVYLCASSLAVNNEQFFGPGTRLTVL.

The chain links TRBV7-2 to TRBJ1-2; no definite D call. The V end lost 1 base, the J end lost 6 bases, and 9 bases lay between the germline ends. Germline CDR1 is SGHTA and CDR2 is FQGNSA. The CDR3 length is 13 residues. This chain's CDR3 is CASSLDRHNGYTF. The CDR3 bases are TGTGCCAGCAGCTTAGATAGGCACAATGGCTACACCTTC.

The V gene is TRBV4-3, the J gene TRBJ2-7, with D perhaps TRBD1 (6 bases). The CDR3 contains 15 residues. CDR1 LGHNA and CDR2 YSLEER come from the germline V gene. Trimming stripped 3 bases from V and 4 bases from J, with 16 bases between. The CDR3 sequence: CASSHSGTGPYEQYF. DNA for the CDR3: TGCGCCAGCAGCCACTCAGGAACAGGGCCGTACGAGCAGTACTTC.

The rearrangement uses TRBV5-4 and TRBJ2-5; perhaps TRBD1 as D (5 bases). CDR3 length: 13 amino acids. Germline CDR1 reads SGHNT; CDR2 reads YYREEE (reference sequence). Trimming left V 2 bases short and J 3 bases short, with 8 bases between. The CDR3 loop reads CASSFTREETQYF. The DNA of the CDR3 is TGTGCCAGCAGCTTTACCAGGGAAGAGACCCAGTACTTC.

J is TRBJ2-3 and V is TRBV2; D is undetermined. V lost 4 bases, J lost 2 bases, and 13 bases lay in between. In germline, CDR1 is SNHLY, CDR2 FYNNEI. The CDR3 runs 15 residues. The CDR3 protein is CASSVSRLNTDTQYF. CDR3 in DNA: TGTGCCAGCAGTGTGTCGAGATTAAACACAGATACGCAGTATTTT.

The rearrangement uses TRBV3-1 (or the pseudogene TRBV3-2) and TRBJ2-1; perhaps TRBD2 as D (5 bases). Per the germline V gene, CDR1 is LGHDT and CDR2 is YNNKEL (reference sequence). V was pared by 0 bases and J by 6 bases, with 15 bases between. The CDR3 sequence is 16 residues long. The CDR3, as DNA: TGTGCCAGCAGCCAAGAACAGTATTGGGAGATCAATGAGCAGTTCTTC. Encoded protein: CASSQEQYWEINEQFF.

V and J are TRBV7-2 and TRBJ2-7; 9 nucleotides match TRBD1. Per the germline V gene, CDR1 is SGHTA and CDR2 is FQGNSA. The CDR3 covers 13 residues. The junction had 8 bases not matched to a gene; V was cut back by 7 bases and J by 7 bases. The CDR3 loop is CASNKQGAYEQYF. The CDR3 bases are TGTGCCAGCAACAAACAGGGGGCTTATGAGCAGTACTTC.

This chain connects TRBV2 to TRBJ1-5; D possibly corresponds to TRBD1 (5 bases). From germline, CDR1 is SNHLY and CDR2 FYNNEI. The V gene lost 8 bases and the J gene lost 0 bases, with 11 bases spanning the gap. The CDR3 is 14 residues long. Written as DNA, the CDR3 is TGTGCCAGCCGGGCAGGGATTAGCAATCAGCCCCAGCATTTT. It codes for CASRAGISNQPQHF.

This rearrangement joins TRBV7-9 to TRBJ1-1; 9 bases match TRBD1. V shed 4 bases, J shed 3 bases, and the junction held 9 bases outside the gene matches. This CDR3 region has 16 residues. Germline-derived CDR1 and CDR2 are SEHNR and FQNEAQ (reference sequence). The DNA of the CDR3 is TGTGCCAGCAGCTCAACGGACAGGGGACTTGACACTGAAGCTTTCTTT. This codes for CASSSTDRGLDTEAFF.

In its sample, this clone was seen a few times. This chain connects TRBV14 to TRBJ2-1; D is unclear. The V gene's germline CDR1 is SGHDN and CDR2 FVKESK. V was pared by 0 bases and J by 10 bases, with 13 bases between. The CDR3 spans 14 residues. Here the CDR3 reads CASSQEAASLEQFF. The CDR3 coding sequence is TGTGCCAGCAGCCAAGAGGCGGCCTCCCTGGAGCAGTTCTTC.

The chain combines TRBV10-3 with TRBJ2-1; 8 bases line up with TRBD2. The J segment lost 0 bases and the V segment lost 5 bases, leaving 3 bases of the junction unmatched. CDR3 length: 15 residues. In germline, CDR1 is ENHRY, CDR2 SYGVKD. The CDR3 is CAISNAGGSYNEQFF. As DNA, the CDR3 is TGTGCCATCAGTAACGCGGGGGGCTCCTACAATGAGCAGTTCTTC.

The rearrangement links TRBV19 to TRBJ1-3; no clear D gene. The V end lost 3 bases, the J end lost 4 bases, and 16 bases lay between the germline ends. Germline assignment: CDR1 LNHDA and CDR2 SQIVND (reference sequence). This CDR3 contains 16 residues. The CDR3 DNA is TGTGCCAGTAGTATTGCACAGCCCGGCTCGGGAAACACCATATATTTT. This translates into CASSIAQPGSGNTIYF.